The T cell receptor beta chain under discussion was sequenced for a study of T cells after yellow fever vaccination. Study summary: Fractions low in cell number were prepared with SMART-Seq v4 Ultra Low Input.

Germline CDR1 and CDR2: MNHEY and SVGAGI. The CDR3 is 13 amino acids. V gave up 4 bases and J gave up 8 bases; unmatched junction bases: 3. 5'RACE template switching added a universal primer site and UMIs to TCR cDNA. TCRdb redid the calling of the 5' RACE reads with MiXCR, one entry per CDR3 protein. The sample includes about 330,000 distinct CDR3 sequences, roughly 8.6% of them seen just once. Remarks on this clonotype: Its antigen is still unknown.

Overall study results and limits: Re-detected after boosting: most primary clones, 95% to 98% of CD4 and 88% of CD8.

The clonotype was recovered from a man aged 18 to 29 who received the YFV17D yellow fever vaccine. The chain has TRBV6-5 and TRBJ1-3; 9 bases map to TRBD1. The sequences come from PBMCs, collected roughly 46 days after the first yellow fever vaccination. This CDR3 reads CASSWGQGDTIYF. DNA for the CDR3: TGTGCCAGCAGTTGGGGACAGGGTGACACCATATATTTT.